These T cell receptor beta chains were read from a single sample in a study of blood T cell repertoires in COVID-19. Method: immunoSEQ multiplex PCR; TCRdb's copy keeps in-frame clones and lacks some. This table has 90,000 to 100,000 clones, approximately 89% appearing once. The source material was peripheral blood. The receptor source for this set is a man aged 50 to 60 with acute or convalescent COVID-19. The CDR3 runs from the conserved cysteine through the conserved F or W. Each record gives: V gene, CDR3 protein.

>TRBV10-2
CASSVTSGRARDTQYF
>TRBV6-4
CASSERGSYNEQFF
>TRBV19
CASSRDRGPYGYTF
>TRBV12-5
CASGQLLGQGTVSNQPQHF
>TRBV19
CASSAGQGRVTEAFF
>TRBV2
CASSVGGLGYTF
>TRBV3-1/TRBV3-2
CASSKEDRVVGTQYF
>TRBV5-4
CASSLAGTGGRDGYTF
>TRBV4-1
CASSQEPPGQTSGMTGELFF
>TRBV6-6
CASSYSSSGIEQFF
>TRBV15
CATSRRAGTGLTGELFF
>TRBV5-6
CASRTGGVTTGELFF
>TRBV16
CASNPLRTVTNYGYTF
>TRBV9
CASSVLMDTGELFF
>TRBV10-2
CASSEIRSGANVLTF
>TRBV6-5
CASSYGREGYGYTF
>TRBV10-1
CASSDNTGGIFPQHF
>TRBV5-1
CASSFEKGVYEKLFF
>TRBV3-1/TRBV3-2
CASLDSTGGYSPLHF
>TRBV7-8
CASSSLAGNSYNEQFF
>TRBV5-4
CASTLGQPNTEAFF
>TRBV6-6
CASSYEDEQYF
>TRBV6-5
CASSYSGGSSPLHF
>TRBV25-1
CASSAINYGYTF
>TRBV7-3
CASSPNIMGGRSGEQFF
>TRBV19
CASSTDQGGHYEQYF
>TRBV10-3
CAISETGLSNEKLFF
>TRBV27
CASSSLDRTYEQYF
>TRBV9
CASSVGAPYNEQFF
>TRBV18
CASSLGQGNTEAFF
>TRBV6-6
CASRSGTYNEQFF
>TRBV5-4
CASSSRTGELFF
>TRBV6-2/TRBV6-3
CASSYSRVAGSYGYTF
>TRBV6-5
CASSYSRSGLYEQYF
>TRBV5-1
CASSPTGQGSYEQYF
>TRBV21-1
CASSTLGTGDNSPLHF
>TRBV19
CASSRRTSVGYNEQFF
>TRBV11-3
CASSDGGSTDTQYF
>TRBV14
CASSQDSVGLDTQYF
>TRBV7-9
CASSFGSERYYEQYF
>TRBV18
CASSSSPQGETQYF
>TRBV5-1
CASSSTGVSGNTIYF